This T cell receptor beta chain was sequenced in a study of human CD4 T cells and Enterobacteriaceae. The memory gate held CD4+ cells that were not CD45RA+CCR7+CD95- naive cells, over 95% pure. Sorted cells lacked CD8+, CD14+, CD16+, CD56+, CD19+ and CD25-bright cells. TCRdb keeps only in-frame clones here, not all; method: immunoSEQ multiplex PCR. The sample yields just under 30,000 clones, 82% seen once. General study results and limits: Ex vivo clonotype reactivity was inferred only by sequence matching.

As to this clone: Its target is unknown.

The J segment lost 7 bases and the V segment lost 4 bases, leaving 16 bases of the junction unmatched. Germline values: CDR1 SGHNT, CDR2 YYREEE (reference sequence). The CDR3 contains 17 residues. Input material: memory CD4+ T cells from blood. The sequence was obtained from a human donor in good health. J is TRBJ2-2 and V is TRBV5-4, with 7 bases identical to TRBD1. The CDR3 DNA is TGTGCCAGCAGCCCGACAGGGATTAGTGATTTTGGCGGGGAGCTGTTTTTT. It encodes CASSPTGISDFGGELFF.